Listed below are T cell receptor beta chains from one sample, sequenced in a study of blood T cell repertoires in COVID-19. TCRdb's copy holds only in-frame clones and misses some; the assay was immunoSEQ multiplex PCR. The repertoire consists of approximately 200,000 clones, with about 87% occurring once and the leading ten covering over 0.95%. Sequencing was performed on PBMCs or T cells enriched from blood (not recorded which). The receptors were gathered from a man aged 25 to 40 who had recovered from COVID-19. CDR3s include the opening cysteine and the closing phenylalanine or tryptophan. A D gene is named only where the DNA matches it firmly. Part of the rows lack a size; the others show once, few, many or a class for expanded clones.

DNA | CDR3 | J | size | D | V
TGTGCCAGCAGCTTACGAGGATATAGCAATCAGCCCCAGCATTTT | CASSLRGYSNQPQHF | TRBJ1-5 | . | . | TRBV7-2
TGTGCCAGCAGCTCCCAGCCGGGACTATCCTACAATGAGCAGTTCTTC | CASSSQPGLSYNEQFF | TRBJ2-1 | . | TRBD2 | TRBV7-9
TGTGCCAGCAGCCTCCCGGGACTAGCCTACGAGCAGTACTTC | CASSLPGLAYEQYF | TRBJ2-7 | . | TRBD2 | TRBV28
TGTGCCACCGGCTACGGGGGTATCACGAATGAGCAGTTCTTC | CATGYGGITNEQFF | TRBJ2-1 | . | . | TRBV3-1/TRBV3-2
TGTGCCTGGAGGGATGGTAGCGGGGGAATGGAGACCCAGTACTTC | CAWRDGSGGMETQYF | TRBJ2-5 | . | TRBD2 | TRBV30
TGTGCCAGCAAAGGACAGGGGAACACTGAAGCTTTCTTT | CASKGQGNTEAFF | TRBJ1-1 | . | TRBD1 | TRBV7-2
TGCGCCAGCAGAATACCGGGCCGGGGGAATTCACCCCTCCACTTT | CASRIPGRGNSPLHF | TRBJ1-6 | . | . | TRBV4-1
TGTGCCAGCTCACCACCGGAGGGAGTGGCCTACAATGAGCAGTTCTTC | CASSPPEGVAYNEQFF | TRBJ2-1 | once | . | TRBV18
TGCGCCAGCAGCTGGCGCCAGGGGTATGACGAGCAGTACTTC | CASSWRQGYDEQYF | TRBJ2-7 | . | . | TRBV5-1
TGTGCCAGTAGACGACAGGGGGGTGACGAGCAGTACTTC | CASRRQGGDEQYF | TRBJ2-7 | once | TRBD1 | TRBV19
TGCGCCAGCAGCCAAGATCTAGCGGGGTTTACCTACGAGCAGTACTTC | CASSQDLAGFTYEQYF | TRBJ2-7 | . | TRBD2 | TRBV4-3
TGCGCCAGCAGTGAGGCCAGGGGGATCGGCACTGAAGCTTTCTTT | CASSEARGIGTEAFF | TRBJ1-1 | . | TRBD1 | TRBV10-1
TGTGCCTGGATCCGTCCGCGACAGGGAGGAACGGAGAATTATGGCTACACCTTC | CAWIRPRQGGTENYGYTF | TRBJ1-2 | . | TRBD1 | TRBV30
TGTGCCATAACACCCACCGACAGGGGCGGCTACACCTTC | CAITPTDRGGYTF | TRBJ1-2 | . | TRBD1 | TRBV10-3
TGTGCCAGCAGCGTAGCCGGCGGCGAAATCACAGATACGCAGTATTTT | CASSVAGGEITDTQYF | TRBJ2-3 | few | . | TRBV9
TGTGCCAGCAGCCAAGGAGGGACAGCGAACACCGGGGAGCTGTTTTTT | CASSQGGTANTGELFF | TRBJ2-2 | . | TRBD1 | TRBV14
TGTGCCAGCAGCGCTCCCACAGGGCCAGATACGCAGTATTTT | CASSAPTGPDTQYF | TRBJ2-3 | . | . | TRBV9
TGTGCCAGCAGCTTAACGGAGTCGGCAGACCTCCACTTT | CASSLTESADLHF | TRBJ1-6 | . | . | TRBV7-9
TGTGCCGGGGACGGGCTTCCGGGAGGGGCCCAGTACTTC | CAGDGLPGGAQYF | TRBJ2-5 | once | TRBD2 | TRBV30
TGTGCCAGCACCCCGGACTCCCGGGATACGCAGTATTTT | CASTPDSRDTQYF | TRBJ2-3 | once | . | TRBV9
TGTGCCAGCAGCTTTCCGGGACAAACCAAAAACATTCAGTACTTC | CASSFPGQTKNIQYF | TRBJ2-4 | . | . | TRBV2
TGTGCCAGCAGCAAACATTGCGGGAGGAGCTCCTACGAGCAGTACTTC | CASSKHCGRSSYEQYF | TRBJ2-7 | . | . | TRBV21-1
TGTGCCAGCATGGACCCGGGACAAGGCAATCAGCCCCAGCATTTT | CASMDPGQGNQPQHF | TRBJ1-5 | . | . | TRBV2
TGCGCCAGCAGCCAAACAGGGGTCCAAGAGACCCAGTACTTC | CASSQTGVQETQYF | TRBJ2-5 | . | TRBD1 | TRBV4-1
TGTGCCAGCAGTTGGGGCGGAGATACGCAGTATTTT | CASSWGGDTQYF | TRBJ2-3 | . | . | TRBV27
TGTGCCAGTAGTCGGGACAGGGACGGCTACACCTTC | CASSRDRDGYTF | TRBJ1-2 | . | TRBD1 | TRBV19
TGCGCCAGCAGCTTGCGGTTGGCGGGTATGGGGTCCTCTGAAGCTTTCTTT | CASSLRLAGMGSSEAFF | TRBJ1-1 | . | . | TRBV5-1
TGTGCCAGCACTTATACCGGGAGGGAAGAGACCCAGTACTTC | CASTYTGREETQYF | TRBJ2-5 | . | TRBD2 | TRBV5-6
TGTGCCAGCAGCAAAGTTCGGAACACCGGGGAGCTGTTTTTT | CASSKVRNTGELFF | TRBJ2-2 | . | . | TRBV21-1
TGCGCCAGCTCTCGATTTAGCGGGAGCGAGCAGTACTTC | CASSRFSGSEQYF | TRBJ2-7 | few | TRBD2 | TRBV10-1
TGTGCCAGCAGCCAAGGGGCGGGAGGTTCCTACGAGCAGTACTTC | CASSQGAGGSYEQYF | TRBJ2-7 | once | TRBD2 | TRBV3-1/TRBV3-2
TGTGCCAGCAGTGCGTTAATGGGGACAGGGGGAGGCTACACCTTC | CASSALMGTGGGYTF | TRBJ1-2 | . | TRBD1 | TRBV25-1
TGTGCCAGCAGTTTTCGGGGGAGCACTGAAGCTTTCTTT | CASSFRGSTEAFF | TRBJ1-1 | . | . | TRBV12-3/TRBV12-4
TGCGCCAGCAGTAAGAACAGGGGCGGCGAGCAGTACTTC | CASSKNRGGEQYF | TRBJ2-7 | . | TRBD1 | TRBV10-1
TGTGCCAGCAGTCCTCGACCTGGCGGGCAGTTCTTC | CASSPRPGGQFF | TRBJ2-1 | . | . | TRBV3-1/TRBV3-2
TGCGCCAGCAGCCAAGTTGTGGTTCAAGATACAATTGAGCAGTTCTTC | CASSQVVVQDTIEQFF | TRBJ2-1 | . | . | TRBV4-1
TGTGCCAGCAGCCCCGGACAGTCTGACAATGAGCAGTTCTTC | CASSPGQSDNEQFF | TRBJ2-1 | . | . | TRBV7-7
TGTGCCAGCAGCTTAGAGGCGGGGTTCACCGGGGAGCTGTTTTTT | CASSLEAGFTGELFF | TRBJ2-2 | . | . | TRBV7-2
TGTGCCAGCAGTGAAGCGCTTTTTGGGGACAGTCCTGGGGCCAACGTCCTGACTTTC | CASSEALFGDSPGANVLTF | TRBJ2-6 | . | TRBD1 | TRBV2
TGTGCCAGTAGCCTATACAGGGGCCCACAAGAGACCCAGTACTTC | CASSLYRGPQETQYF | TRBJ2-5 | . | TRBD1 | TRBV19
TGTGCCAGCAGAAAGGACAGGAGCACAGATACGCAGTATTTT | CASRKDRSTDTQYF | TRBJ2-3 | once | TRBD1 | TRBV6-5
TGCGCCAGCAGTTATGGCACAGGTACAGGTCGAGTCTACAATGAGCAGTTCTTC | CASSYGTGTGRVYNEQFF | TRBJ2-1 | . | . | TRBV4-3
TGTGCCAGCAGCACAACTAACAGGGGATCCACTGAAGCTTCCTTT | CASSTTNRGSTEASF | TRBJ1-1 | . | . | TRBV21-1
TGTGCCAGCAGTGAAACCCCGGGGACAGCACCCTACGAGCAGTACTTC | CASSETPGTAPYEQYF | TRBJ2-7 | . | TRBD1 | TRBV2
TGTGCCAGCAGTGCCTACGACAGGCGCGAGCAGTACTTC | CASSAYDRREQYF | TRBJ2-7 | . | . | TRBV2
TGCGCCAGCAGCTTGGCCGGGACAGCCACTGAAGCTTTCTTT | CASSLAGTATEAFF | TRBJ1-1 | . | TRBD1 | TRBV5-1
TGTGCCAGCTCACCACCGAACAGGGGTGGAGTGGGCACTGAAGCTTTCTTT | CASSPPNRGGVGTEAFF | TRBJ1-1 | . | TRBD1 | TRBV18
TGTGCCAGAAGCTTGGCCCCCAGGAGGGTCTATGGCTACACCTTC | CARSLAPRRVYGYTF | TRBJ1-2 | . | . | TRBV5-3
TGTGCCAGCAGGAGAACTTGGACAGGGTTGGAGACCCAGTACTTC | CASRRTWTGLETQYF | TRBJ2-5 | once | TRBD1 | TRBV6-5
TGTGCCAGTAGTATTAGTCCAGGGGCAAGCAATCAGCCCCAGCATTTT | CASSISPGASNQPQHF | TRBJ1-5 | . | . | TRBV19
TGCGCCAGCTACCTACAACAGGGGGCCGTTTACGAGCAGTACTTC | CASYLQQGAVYEQYF | TRBJ2-7 | . | TRBD1 | TRBV4-3
TGCGCCAGCAGAGAGGGTGGCACAGATACGCAGTATTTT | CASREGGTDTQYF | TRBJ2-3 | . | . | TRBV4-1
TGTGCCAGCAGTGCAAACAGGGGAGTAGTGGGGAGATTCCGGAACACTGAAGCTTTCTTT | CASSANRGVVGRFRNTEAFF | TRBJ1-1 | once | TRBD1 | TRBV6-1
TGTGCCAGTAGTCTGCTTGGCGGGAGTGGGGAGACCCAGTACTTC | CASSLLGGSGETQYF | TRBJ2-5 | . | TRBD2 | TRBV19
TGTGCCAGCAGCGCGGCCGGGACTAGGAGGGAGCTGTTTTTT | CASSAAGTRRELFF | TRBJ2-2 | once | TRBD2 | TRBV13
TGTGCCAGCAGCCGGGACAGGGGCCGATCACCCCTCCACTTT | CASSRDRGRSPLHF | TRBJ1-6 | . | TRBD1 | TRBV14
TGCGCCAGCAGACGGACAGGTAAAAATGAGCAGTTCTTC | CASRRTGKNEQFF | TRBJ2-1 | . | TRBD1 | TRBV5-1